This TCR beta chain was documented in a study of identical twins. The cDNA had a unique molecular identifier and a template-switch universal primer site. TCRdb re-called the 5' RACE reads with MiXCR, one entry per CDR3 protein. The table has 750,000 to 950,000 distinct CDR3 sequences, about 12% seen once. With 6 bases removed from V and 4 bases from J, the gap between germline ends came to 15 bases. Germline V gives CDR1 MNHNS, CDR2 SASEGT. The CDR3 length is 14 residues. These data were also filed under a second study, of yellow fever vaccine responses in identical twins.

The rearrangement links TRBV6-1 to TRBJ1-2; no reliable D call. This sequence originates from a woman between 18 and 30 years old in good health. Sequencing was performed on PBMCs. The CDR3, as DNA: TGTGCCAGCAGCAACGTTCCGCCCCTCTATGGCTACACCTTC. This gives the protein CASSNVPPLYGYTF.